This T cell receptor (beta chain) stems from a study of CD8+CD57+ T cells in acquired aplastic anemia. Study-wide context: Recorded DNA amounts for sorted CD4+ and CD8+ cells had an average of approximately 3 ug. Study-wide points: Between patients and controls, CD8+ Simpson's diversity did not vary significantly.

The CDR3 totals 13 residues. The ends lost 2 bases at V and 6 bases at J; junction bases unmatched: 4. Germline V CDR1 and CDR2: SGHTS, YDEGEE. Profiles of TCR beta VDJ and CDR3 were generated from a genomic DNA template. Each CDR3 protein is one row after TCRdb ran MiXCR on the reads. The profile covers approximately 180,000 distinct CDR3 sequences, with roughly 63% appearing a single time and 40% to 50% taken by the ten largest. On this clonotype: Its antigen remains unidentified.

Previously, flow cytometry had revealed CD8+CD57+ cell expansion in the patients chosen for sequencing. The patients, all of them, had severe acquired aplastic anemia. The V gene is TRBV5-8, the J gene TRBJ2-7; 8 nucleotides align to TRBD2. Sequencing was done on a sample of sorted CD4+, CD8+, or CD8+CD57+ T cells (not recorded which) from PBMCs. The receptor was derived from a human donor with aplastic anemia. The CDR3 DNA is TGTGCCAGCAGCTTCGCGGGGGGCATCGAGCAGTACTTC. Translated, it gives CASSFAGGIEQYF.